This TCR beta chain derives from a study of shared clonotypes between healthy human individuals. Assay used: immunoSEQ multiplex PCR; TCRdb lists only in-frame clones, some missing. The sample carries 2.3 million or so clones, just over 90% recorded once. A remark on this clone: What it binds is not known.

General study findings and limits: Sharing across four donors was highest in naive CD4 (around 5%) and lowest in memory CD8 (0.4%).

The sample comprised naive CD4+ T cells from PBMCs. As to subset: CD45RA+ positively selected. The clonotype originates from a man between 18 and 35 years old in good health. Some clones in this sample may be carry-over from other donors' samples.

Here the CDR3 reads CASSQERRNTMNTEAFF. The DNA for the CDR3 is TGCGCCAGCAGCCAAGAACGGCGGAACACTATGAACACTGAAGCTTTCTTT. J is TRBJ1-1 and V is TRBV4-1; no definite D call. This CDR3 has 17 amino acids. The V gene's germline CDR1 is MGHRA and CDR2 YSYEKL. The V gene lost 0 bases and the J gene lost 0 bases, with 14 bases spanning the gap.